This section outlines one T cell receptor beta chain sequence together with its context. The antigen is unknown. The naive CD8 fraction comprised CD45RO-negative cells positively selected for CCR7 and excluded terminally differentiated effector memory CD45RA+ cells. This entry belongs to a study of shared clonotypes between healthy human individuals. Study results and caveats: Naive subsets tended to show greater estimated richness than memory subsets.

Sorted-subset replicate PCR reactions were performed with approximately 200 ng DNA, corresponding to tens of thousands of T cell genomes. Data came from immunoSEQ multiplex PCR; TCRdb stores just in-frame clones and leaves some out. The table lists around 600,000 clones, roughly 98% of them singletons. The sequence came from a man younger than 40 in good health. Sequenced material: naive CD8+ T cells sorted from blood.

CDR3 amino acids: CASSISGNYEQYF. CDR3 bases: TGTGCCAGCAGCATTTCAGGGAACTACGAGCAGTACTTC. The V and J genes are TRBV7-9 and TRBJ2-7; D might be TRBD1 (5 bases). The germline V gene encodes CDR1 SEHNR and CDR2 FQNEAQ (reference sequence). CDR3 length equals 13 residues. V gave up 5 bases and J gave up 3 bases, with 11 bases separating them. Full variable domain (missing parts from reference TRBV7-9 and TRBJ2-7): DTGVSQNPRHKITKRGQNVTFRCDPISEHNRLYWYRQTLGQGPEFLTYFQNEAQLEKSRLLSDRFSAERPKGSFSTLEIQRTEQGDSAMYLCASSISGNYEQYFGPGTRLTVT.